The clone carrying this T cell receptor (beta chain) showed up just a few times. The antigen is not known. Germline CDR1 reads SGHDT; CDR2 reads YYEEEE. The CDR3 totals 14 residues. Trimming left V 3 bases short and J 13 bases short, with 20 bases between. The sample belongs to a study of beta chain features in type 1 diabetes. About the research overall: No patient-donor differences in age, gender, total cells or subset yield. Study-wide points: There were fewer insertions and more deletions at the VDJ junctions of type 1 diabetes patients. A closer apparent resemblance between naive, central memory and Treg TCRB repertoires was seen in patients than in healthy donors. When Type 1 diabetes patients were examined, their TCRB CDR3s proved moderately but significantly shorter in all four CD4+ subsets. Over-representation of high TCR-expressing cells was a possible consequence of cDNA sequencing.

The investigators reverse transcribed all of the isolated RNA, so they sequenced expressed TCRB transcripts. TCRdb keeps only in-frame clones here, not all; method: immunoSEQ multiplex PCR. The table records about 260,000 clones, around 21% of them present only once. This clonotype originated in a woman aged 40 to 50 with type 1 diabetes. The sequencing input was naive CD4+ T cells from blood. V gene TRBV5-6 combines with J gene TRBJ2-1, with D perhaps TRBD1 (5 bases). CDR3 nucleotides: TGTGCCAGCAGCTCGCAACTCCGGACATCGAAACAGTTCTTC. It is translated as CASSSQLRTSKQFF. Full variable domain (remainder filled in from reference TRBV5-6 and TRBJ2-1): DAGVTQSPTHLIKTRGQQVTLRCSPKSGHDTVSWYQQALGQGPQFIFQYYEEEERQRGNFPDRFSGHQFPNYSSELNVNALLLGDSALYLCASSSQLRTSKQFFGPGTRLTVL.